This TCR beta chain was obtained from a study of blood T cell repertoires in COVID-19. The CDR3 covers 13 residues. Germline loops: CDR1 GTSNPN, CDR2 SVGIG (reference sequence). V dropped 5 bases and J dropped 0; count of bases not matched to a gene: 0. Clones were sequenced by immunoSEQ multiplex PCR, and TCRdb holds only the in-frame ones, with some missing. The sample has about 74,000 clones, roughly 87% seen once. The receptor was derived from a woman aged 80 or over with active or convalescent COVID-19. V usage is TRBV30 and J usage is TRBJ1-5; TRBD1 matches 8 bases. The sequencing sample was made of peripheral blood. This CDR3 reads CAWGQGSNQPQHF. DNA of the CDR3: TGTGCCTGGGGACAGGGTAGCAATCAGCCCCAGCATTTT.